The clone carrying this T cell receptor beta chain appeared many times. What it binds is unknown. Trimming pared 5 bases from V and 0 bases from J, leaving 11 bases between. CDR3 length: 14 amino acids. CDR1 SGHRS and CDR2 YFSETQ come from the germline V gene. The source of the sample is a study of response to subunit inactivated influenza vaccine. Study-wide results and limits: Only a handful of new T cells, the authors suggested, are recruited with each seasonal influenza vaccination.

TCRdb called the RT-PCR reads again in MiXCR, with one record for every CDR3 protein. Among roughly 650,000 distinct CDR3 sequences listed, approximately 14% were seen once. This clonotype was obtained from a man aged 50 to 60 who received an inactivated influenza vaccine. The chain links TRBV5-1 to TRBJ1-1; tentatively, D is TRBD1 (5 bases). Here the sequenced sample was PBMCs from blood, taken approximately 12 days after vaccination. The CDR3 loop reads CASRWGEMNTEAFF. CDR3 sequence (DNA): TGCGCCAGCAGGTGGGGGGAGATGAACACTGAAGCTTTCTTT.